The clone carrying this TCR beta chain was observed many times. This CDR3 is built from 16 residues. V lost 1 base, J lost 0 bases, and 10 bases lay in between. Germline V gives CDR1 MNHNS, CDR2 SASEGT. This entry is derived from a study of CD8+CD57+ T cells in acquired aplastic anemia. Genomic DNA acted as the template from which TCR beta VDJ combination and CDR3 sequence profiling were carried out. One entry per CDR3 protein, called by TCRdb with MiXCR from the reads. This table has hundreds of thousands of distinct CDR3 sequences, 45% to 70% appearing once. The receptor was derived from a human donor with severe aplastic anemia or a healthy control (not recorded which). The V call is TRBV6-1, the J call TRBJ2-1; D possibly matches TRBD1 or TRBD2 (5 bases each). Sequencing was performed on sorted CD4+, CD8+, or CD8+CD57+ T cells (not recorded which) from PBMCs. In DNA, the CDR3 is TGTGCCAGCAGTGAAGAAGCAGGGAGCTCCTACAATGAGCAGTTCTTC. Protein: CASSEEAGSSYNEQFF.